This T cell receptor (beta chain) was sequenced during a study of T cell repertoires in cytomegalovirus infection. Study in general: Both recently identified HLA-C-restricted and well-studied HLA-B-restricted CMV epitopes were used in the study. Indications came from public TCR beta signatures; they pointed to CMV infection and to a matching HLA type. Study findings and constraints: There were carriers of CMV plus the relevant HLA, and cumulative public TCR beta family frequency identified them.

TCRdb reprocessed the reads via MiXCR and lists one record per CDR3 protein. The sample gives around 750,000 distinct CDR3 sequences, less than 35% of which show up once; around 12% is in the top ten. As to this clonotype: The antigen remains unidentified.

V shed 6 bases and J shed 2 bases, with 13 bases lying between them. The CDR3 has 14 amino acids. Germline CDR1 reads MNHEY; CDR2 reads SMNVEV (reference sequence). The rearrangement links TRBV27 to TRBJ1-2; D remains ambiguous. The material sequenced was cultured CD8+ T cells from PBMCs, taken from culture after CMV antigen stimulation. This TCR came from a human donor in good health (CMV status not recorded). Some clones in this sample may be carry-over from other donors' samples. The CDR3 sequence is CASSQSGRNYGYTF. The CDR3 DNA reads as TGTGCCAGCAGCCAAAGTGGACGGAACTATGGCTACACCTTC.